Shown below are 28 T cell receptor beta chains from a single sample sequenced in a study of patients and donors after allogeneic stem cell transplantation. TCRdb passed the RT-PCR reads through MiXCR, listing each CDR3 protein once. The sample lists roughly 250,000 distinct CDR3 sequences; 14% were seen once. The sample was blood, either unsorted or a sorted T cell fraction (not recorded which). These receptors all come from a human donor who was either an allogeneic HSCT recipient or a stem cell or donor lymphocyte infusion donor (not recorded which). It is not recorded whose cells these are; they may come from a transplant donor.

The table lists this clonotype with a few counts. V usage is TRBV6-2 or TRBV6-3 and J usage is TRBJ2-2; D call uncertain. The V gene's germline CDR1 is MNHEY and CDR2 SVGEGT. CDR3 length equals 14 residues. The V and J ends lost 10 bases and 2 bases respectively, with 14 bases between them. The CDR3 nucleotides are TGTGCCACTCGGATCACCGAAAACACCGGGGAGCTGTTTTTT. Translation: CATRITENTGELFF.

The J gene is TRBJ2-3, the V gene TRBV30; maybe TRBD1 (6 bases). Trimming removed 0 bases from V and 8 bases from J, with 9 bases in between. Germline assignment: CDR1 GTSNPN and CDR2 SVGIG (reference sequence). This CDR3 is built from 12 residues. The CDR3 nucleotides read TGTGCCTGGAGTGTAGGGGGACCTACGCAGTATTTT. This translates into CAWSVGGPTQYF.

This clonotype appeared a few times. This chain connects TRBV3-1 to TRBJ2-3; D not certain. The germline V gene has CDR1 LGHDT and CDR2 YNNKEL (reference sequence). The CDR3 has 15 residues. The V end was cut by 1 base, the J end by 0 bases, with 8 bases between. CDR3 residues: CASSQGAGSTDTQYF. CDR3 bases: TGTGCCAGCAGCCAAGGTGCCGGGAGCACAGATACGCAGTATTTT.

Here the CDR3 reads CASSLGLAGGPGTDTQYF. The CDR3 DNA sequence: TGTGCCAGCAGCCTTGGACTAGCGGGGGGGCCGGGAACAGATACGCAGTATTTT. The chain carries TRBV3-1 and TRBJ2-3; 15 bases match TRBD2. The germline V gene has CDR1 LGHDT and CDR2 YNNKEL (reference sequence). The CDR3 runs to 18 residues. V trimming: 4 bases; J trimming: 3 bases; junction bases outside the gene matches: 8.

The chain couples TRBV12-3 or TRBV12-4 to TRBJ1-2; 7 bases line up with TRBD1. This CDR3 has 14 amino acids. V lost 3 bases, J lost 4 bases, and 5 bases stayed unmatched. The DNA for the CDR3 is TGTGCCAGCAGTTTTTTAGGGGGCGGCTATGGCTACACCTTC. Amino acid sequence: CASSFLGGGYGYTF.

The J gene is TRBJ1-4, the V gene TRBV5-1, with TRBD1 matching over 7 bases. CDR3 length: 15 amino acids. Germline CDR1 is SGHRS and CDR2 is YFSETQ. After removal of 3 bases from V and 1 base from J, the junction contained 3 bases not matched to a gene. The CDR3 region is CASSYGTVTNEKLFF. The CDR3 nucleotides read TGCGCCAGCAGCTATGGGACAGTAACTAATGAAAAACTGTTTTTT.

This clonotype has more than one count but fewer than ten. The chain recombines TRBV7-7 with TRBJ2-5, with 9 nucleotides matching TRBD2. From germline, CDR1 is SSHAT and CDR2 FNYEAQ (reference sequence). J was trimmed by 4 bases and V by 2 bases; bases with no gene match: 5. CDR3 size: 15 residues. Written as DNA, the CDR3 is TGTGCCAGCAGCTTATTAGCGGGAGTGGCAGAGACCCAGTACTTC. Its translation: CASSLLAGVAETQYF.

This clonotype was observed a handful of times. The chain links TRBV9 to TRBJ2-2; TRBD2 matches at 12 bases. The CDR3 is 18 residues long. The trim removed 0 bases at V and 2 bases at J, leaving 5 bases unmatched. Germline assignment: CDR1 SGDLS and CDR2 YYNGEE. The chain's CDR3 is CASSVDLGLAGNTGELFF. The CDR3 DNA reads TGTGCCAGCAGCGTAGATCTGGGACTAGCGGGTAACACCGGGGAGCTGTTTTTT.

This clonotype was observed many times. The CDR3 region has the DNA TGTGCCAGCAGTTACTCGTCCCTAGCGGGAGTGGGTGAGCAGTTCTTC. Protein product: CASSYSSLAGVGEQFF. This rearrangement joins TRBV6-5 to TRBJ2-1; 10 bases align to TRBD2. CDR3 length: 16 residues. Trimming removed 0 bases from V and 9 bases from J; junction bases left unmatched: 8. Germline V gene data show CDR1 as MNHEY and CDR2 as SVGAGI.

The chain links TRBV4-2 to TRBJ2-3; D is undetermined. The CDR3 spans 18 residues. V was pared by 0 bases and J by 2 bases, with 18 bases between. CDR1 is LGHNA, CDR2 YNFKEQ, per germline. In DNA, the CDR3 is TGTGCCAGCAGCCAAGATCTTGGGCCCACATTAGACACAGATACGCAGTATTTT. Amino acid sequence: CASSQDLGPTLDTDTQYF.

Points on this clonotype: One end of the junction fails to match germline, which may point to a read error. The chain is built from TRBV12-3 or TRBV12-4 and TRBJ2-1, with 10 positions matching TRBD2. The CDR3 contains 16 residues. CDR3: CASSSVRLAGYNEQLF. The CDR3, as DNA: TGTGCCAGCAGTTCTGTGAGACTAGCGGGTTACAATGAGCAGCTCTTC.

The chain couples TRBV20-1 to TRBJ2-6; tentative D call: TRBD2 (5 bases). Deletions cut 6 bases from V and 0 bases from J, with 18 bases between. The CDR3 loop spans 17 amino acids. The germline V gene has CDR1 DFQATT and CDR2 SNEGSKA (reference sequence). Written as DNA, the CDR3 is TGCAGTGCCTCCCCCCCGGGGATGAGCTCTGGGGCCAACGTCCTGACTTTC. Protein: CSASPPGMSSGANVLTF.

The chain has TRBV7-9 and TRBJ2-7; D gene ambiguous. Per the germline V gene, CDR1 is SEHNR and CDR2 is FQNEAQ (reference sequence). The V end was cut by 0 bases, the J end by 7 bases, with 4 bases between. This CDR3 is 11 amino acids long. In nucleotides, the CDR3 is TGTGCCAGCAGCTTAGCTGTAGAGCAGTACTTC. Amino acid sequence: CASSLAVEQYF. Full variable domain (missing parts from reference TRBV7-9 and TRBJ2-7): DTGVSQNPRHKITKRGQNVTFRCDPISEHNRLYWYRQTLGQGPEFLTYFQNEAQLEKSRLLSDRFSAERPKGSFSTLEIQRTEQGDSAMYLCASSLAVEQYFGPGTRLTVT.

This clonotype appeared a few times. The chain joins TRBV5-1 to TRBJ1-1, with TRBD1 as a possible D gene (6 bases). This CDR3 has 14 residues. V lost 7 bases and J 1 base, leaving 14 bases between the germline ends. Germline V CDR1 and CDR2: SGHRS, YFSETQ. The CDR3 DNA sequence: TGCGCCAGCGGCAGGGGTAATGAGAACACTGAAGCTTTCTTT. Translated: CASGRGNENTEAFF.

This clonotype was recorded a few times. The chain has TRBV4-1 and TRBJ1-6; 12 nucleotides line up with TRBD1. The germline gives CDR1 MGHRA, CDR2 YSYEKL. V was clipped by 1 base and J by 10 bases; unmatched bases: 5. This CDR3 has 16 amino acids. The DNA for the CDR3 is TGCGCCAGCAGCCAAGGACCGGGACAGGGGGCATCACCCCTCCACTTT. It is translated as CASSQGPGQGASPLHF.

This clonotype has just a few counts. The chain recombines TRBV7-2 with TRBJ2-3; 8 bases fit TRBD2. Germline CDR1 and CDR2: SGHTA and FQGNSA. This CDR3 region has 15 residues. The V gene end was trimmed by 5 bases and the J gene end by 0 bases; junction bases not matched to a gene: 4. The CDR3 spells CASSRAGASTDTQYF. CDR3 DNA: TGTGCCAGCAGCCGAGCGGGGGCCAGCACAGATACGCAGTATTTT. Based on the CDR3 plus reference TRBV7-2 and TRBJ2-3, the full variable domain is GAGVSQSPSNKVTEKGKDVELRCDPISGHTALYWYRQSLGQGLEFLIYFQGNSAPDKSGLPSDRFSAERTGGSVSTLTIQRTQQEDSAVYLCASSRAGASTDTQYFGPGTRLTVL.

This clonotype has ten or more counts. V is TRBV12-3 or TRBV12-4 and J is TRBJ2-1; 11 bases line up with TRBD2. With V trimmed by 3 bases and J by 0 bases, 7 bases remained unmatched. The CDR3 spans 18 residues. The CDR3 DNA follows: TGTGCCAGCAGTTTTCCCCTAGCGGGAGGAGGCTCCTACAATGAGCAGTTCTTC. Protein: CASSFPLAGGGSYNEQFF.

This rearrangement joins TRBV10-3 to TRBJ2-1, with TRBD2 matching over 11 bases. Germline-derived CDR1 and CDR2 are ENHRY and SYGVKD. CDR3 size: 16 residues. The V segment lost 5 bases and the J segment 6 bases; nucleotides outside the gene matches: 9. The CDR3: CAISTSSGRAGNEQFF. The CDR3 region has the DNA TGTGCCATCAGTACCAGTAGCGGGAGGGCGGGCAATGAGCAGTTCTTC.

This clonotype was seen at least ten times. The chain couples TRBV20-1 to TRBJ2-7; D is undetermined. The V gene lost 0 bases and the J gene lost 0 bases, with 15 bases spanning the gap. The CDR3 consists of 16 residues. Germline CDR1 and CDR2: DFQATT and SNEGSKA (reference sequence). DNA for the CDR3: TGCAGTGCTAGAGATAGCCGTCTAGGCTCCTCCTACGAGCAGTACTTC. This sequence encodes CSARDSRLGSSYEQYF.

This clonotype was found many times. The gene calls are TRBV30 and TRBJ1-3; 7 bases are a match to TRBD1. Trimming took 0 bases from V and 7 from J; bases not matched to a gene: 3. The CDR3 is made up of 13 amino acids. Germline assignment: CDR1 GTSNPN and CDR2 SVGIG (reference sequence). The CDR3, as DNA: TGTGCCTGGAGTGTAGCCAGGGGGAACACCATATATTTT. The encoded protein is CAWSVARGNTIYF.

This clonotype was detected ten times or more. V and J are TRBV12-3 or TRBV12-4 and TRBJ1-1; TRBD1 is a possible D gene (6 bases). This CDR3 region has 13 residues. Trimming stripped 6 bases from V and 8 bases from J, with 16 bases between. The CDR3 reads CASRTGGAREAFF. The CDR3 DNA is TGTGCCAGCAGAACCGGGGGGGCCAGGGAAGCTTTCTTT.

This clonotype was counted between two and nine times. The chain is built from TRBV5-1 and TRBJ2-3; maybe TRBD2 (6 bases). The CDR3 sequence is 16 residues long. V gave up 3 bases and J gave up 0 bases, with 14 bases separating them. Germline CDR1 is SGHRS and CDR2 is YFSETQ. The DNA for the CDR3 is TGCGCCAGCAGCTCCCTCTGGCGGGGAAGCACAGATACGCAGTATTTT. Amino acid sequence: CASSSLWRGSTDTQYF.

This clonotype was counted only a few times. The chain has TRBV9 and TRBJ2-3, with D tentatively TRBD1 or TRBD2 (5 bases each). This CDR3 has 15 residues. Trimming took off 4 bases at V and 6 bases at J, with 18 bases between the two ends. Germline loops: CDR1 SGDLS, CDR2 YYNGEE. CDR3 region: CASSSRGPWGDTQYF. CDR3 bases: TGTGCCAGCAGCTCTAGAGGGCCCTGGGGGGATACGCAGTATTTT. The full variable domain, rest sourced from reference TRBV9 and TRBJ2-3, is DSGVTQTPKHLITATGQRVTLRCSPRSGDLSVYWYQQSLDQGLQFLIQYYNGEERAKGNILERFSAQQFPDLHSELNLSSLELGDSALYFCASSSRGPWGDTQYFGPGTRLTVL.

This clonotype was picked up many times. The gene calls are TRBV6-2 or TRBV6-3 and TRBJ2-5, with D possibly being TRBD2 (7 bases). V was shortened by 6 bases and J by 3 bases, with 17 bases between the two germline ends. There are 15 residues in the CDR3. Germline V gene lookup returns CDR1 MNHEY and CDR2 SVGEGT. The CDR3 protein is CASSVLGGAEETQYF. The CDR3 DNA reads TGTGCCAGCAGCGTCCTTGGGGGGGCAGAAGAGACCCAGTACTTC.

The chain employs TRBV13 and TRBJ1-1; D remains unclear. This CDR3 comprises 14 residues. V dropped 1 base and J dropped 1 base, with 7 bases sitting between them. Germline V gene sequence: CDR1 PRHDT, CDR2 FYEKMQ (reference sequence). The CDR3 DNA follows: TGTGCCAGCAGCTTAGATACGGGGAACACTGAAGCTTTCTTT. It translates to CASSLDTGNTEAFF.

The chain has TRBV4-1 and TRBJ1-2; D possibly corresponds to TRBD1 (5 bases). Per the germline V gene, CDR1 is MGHRA and CDR2 is YSYEKL. The CDR3 consists of 15 residues. V was cut by 0 bases and J by 8 bases, with 16 bases left in between. The CDR3 is CASSQEPPAGRGYTF. In DNA form, the CDR3 reads TGCGCCAGCAGCCAAGAACCCCCGGCAGGGCGAGGCTACACCTTC.

V is TRBV5-1 and J is TRBJ1-1, with TRBD1 identical over 10 bases. Germline V gives CDR1 SGHRS, CDR2 YFSETQ. The CDR3 is 15 residues long. The ends lost 4 bases at V and 6 bases at J; junction bases unmatched: 9. The CDR3 spells CASSTGQGEAPEAFF. CDR3 DNA sequence: TGCGCCAGCAGCACTGGACAGGGGGAAGCGCCTGAAGCTTTCTTT. The complete variable domain, with remaining parts taken from reference TRBV5-1 and TRBJ1-1, reads KAGVTQTPRYLIKTRGQQVTLSCSPISGHRSVSWYQQTPGQGLQFLFEYFSETQRNKGNFPGRFSGRQFSNSRSEMNVSTLELGDSALYLCASSTGQGEAPEAFFGQGTRLTVV.

J is TRBJ1-3 and V is TRBV29-1; 8 positions match TRBD1. Germline assignment: CDR1 SQVTM and CDR2 ANQGSEA. The trim removed 6 bases at V and 1 base at J, leaving 5 bases unmatched. The length of the CDR3 is 14 residues. This CDR3 is CSVGDRSSGNTIYF. CDR3 bases: TGCAGCGTCGGGGACAGGAGTTCTGGAAACACCATATATTTT.